This T cell receptor beta chain was recovered during a study of shared clonotypes between healthy human individuals. Repertoires were generated with immunoSEQ multiplex PCR, while TCRdb's copy carries only in-frame clones and drops some. The sample holds 2 million to 2.5 million clones; about nine tenths are singletons and the top ten take approximately 0.4%. Only a few counts were recorded for this clone. The CDR3 is made up of 11 amino acids. Trimming at V came to 5 bases and at J to 3 bases, leaving 0 bases not matched to a gene. Per the germline V gene, CDR1 is GTSNPN and CDR2 is SVGIG (reference sequence).

The source is a man aged 18-30 years in good health. Some clones in this sample may be carry-over from other donors' samples. Sequenced: naive CD4+ T cells from PBMCs. Stated subset: CD45RA+ positively selected. The chain carries TRBV30 and TRBJ1-1, with 7 bases identical to TRBD1. The CDR3 region is CAWDRDTEAFF. The CDR3, as DNA: TGTGCCTGGGACAGGGACACTGAAGCTTTCTTT. Together with reference TRBV30 and TRBJ1-1, the CDR3 gives the full variable domain: SQTIHQWPATLVQPVGSPLSLECTVEGTSNPNLYWYRQAAGRGLQLLFYSVGIGQISSEVPQNLSASRPQDRQFILSSKKLLLSDSGFYLCAWDRDTEAFFGQGTRLTVV.